This T cell receptor beta chain originates from a study of T cells in Graves' hyperthyroidism and ophthalmopathy. TCR beta CDR3 region amplification was performed from RNA transcripts. Primed by the HTBI set, a first-round RT-PCR was run on the TCR CDR3. MiXCR was run by TCRdb on the multiplex PCR reads, yielding one entry per CDR3 protein. The table has about 740,000 distinct CDR3 sequences, approximately 15% seen once. This clonotype was found many times. What it binds is not known. Study-wide results and caveats: Classification by a 13 V-J model distinguished ophthalmopathy from stable hyperthyroidism. Within blood appeared most thyroid clonotypes that had expanded above 0.001.

The CDR3 length is 13 residues. Germline CDR1 is SEHNR and CDR2 is FQNEAQ (reference sequence). Trimming took 5 bases from V and 10 from J, leaving 17 bases between them. Patients between 18 and 65 years old had hyperthyroidism, newly diagnosed and lasting under 2 months. Clinical symptoms, serum thyroxine, TRAb, thyroid ultrasound and orbital computed tomography informed diagnoses. This clonotype was obtained from a young woman with Graves' hyperthyroidism. V usage is TRBV7-9 and J usage is TRBJ1-1; D is ambiguous. Sequencing was carried out using blood. CDR3 sequence reads: CASSLDVGSSAFF. CDR3 sequence (DNA): TGTGCCAGCAGCCTCGACGTGGGGTCTTCAGCTTTCTTT. Full variable domain (remainder filled in from reference TRBV7-9 and TRBJ1-1): DTGVSQNPRHKITKRGQNVTFRCDPISEHNRLYWYRQTLGQGPEFLTYFQNEAQLEKSRLLSDRFSAERPKGSFSTLEIQRTEQGDSAMYLCASSLDVGSSAFFGQGTRLTVV.